Sequencing of this TCR beta chain was carried out in a study of Graves' ophthalmopathy and Graves' hyperthyroidism. Overall study context: The authors defined stable hyperthyroidism as no ophthalmopathy within 18 months of follow-up. Findings and caveats of the study: With 70.59% sensitivity and roughly 72% specificity, the model predicted ophthalmopathy progression. Blood also carried most expanded thyroid clonotypes exceeding 0.001 frequency.

RNA served as the template for amplifying TCR beta CDR3 regions. The authors performed first-round RT-PCR with HTBI primers and then a second-round multiplex PCR. MiXCR, run by TCRdb on the multiplex PCR reads, gives a single entry per CDR3 protein. Found here are 580,000 or so distinct CDR3 sequences, less than 45% of them singletons; the top ten hold over 3.5%. In this cohort, patients with other autoimmune diseases, uncontrolled infections, pregnancy or lactation were excluded. This clonotype showed up many times. Its antigen is not known. The TCR originated in an adult man with Graves' hyperthyroidism. The sample comprised peripheral blood or thyroid tissue (not recorded which).

The CDR3: CASRQGRTNTEAFF. The CDR3 DNA reads TGCGCCAGCAGACAGGGACGGACGAACACTGAAGCTTTCTTT. The chain carries TRBV10-2 and TRBJ1-1, with a tentative D call TRBD1 (6 bases). The CDR3 totals 14 residues. V dropped 6 bases and J dropped 1 base, with 12 bases sitting between them. The germline V gene encodes CDR1 WSHSY and CDR2 SAAADI.